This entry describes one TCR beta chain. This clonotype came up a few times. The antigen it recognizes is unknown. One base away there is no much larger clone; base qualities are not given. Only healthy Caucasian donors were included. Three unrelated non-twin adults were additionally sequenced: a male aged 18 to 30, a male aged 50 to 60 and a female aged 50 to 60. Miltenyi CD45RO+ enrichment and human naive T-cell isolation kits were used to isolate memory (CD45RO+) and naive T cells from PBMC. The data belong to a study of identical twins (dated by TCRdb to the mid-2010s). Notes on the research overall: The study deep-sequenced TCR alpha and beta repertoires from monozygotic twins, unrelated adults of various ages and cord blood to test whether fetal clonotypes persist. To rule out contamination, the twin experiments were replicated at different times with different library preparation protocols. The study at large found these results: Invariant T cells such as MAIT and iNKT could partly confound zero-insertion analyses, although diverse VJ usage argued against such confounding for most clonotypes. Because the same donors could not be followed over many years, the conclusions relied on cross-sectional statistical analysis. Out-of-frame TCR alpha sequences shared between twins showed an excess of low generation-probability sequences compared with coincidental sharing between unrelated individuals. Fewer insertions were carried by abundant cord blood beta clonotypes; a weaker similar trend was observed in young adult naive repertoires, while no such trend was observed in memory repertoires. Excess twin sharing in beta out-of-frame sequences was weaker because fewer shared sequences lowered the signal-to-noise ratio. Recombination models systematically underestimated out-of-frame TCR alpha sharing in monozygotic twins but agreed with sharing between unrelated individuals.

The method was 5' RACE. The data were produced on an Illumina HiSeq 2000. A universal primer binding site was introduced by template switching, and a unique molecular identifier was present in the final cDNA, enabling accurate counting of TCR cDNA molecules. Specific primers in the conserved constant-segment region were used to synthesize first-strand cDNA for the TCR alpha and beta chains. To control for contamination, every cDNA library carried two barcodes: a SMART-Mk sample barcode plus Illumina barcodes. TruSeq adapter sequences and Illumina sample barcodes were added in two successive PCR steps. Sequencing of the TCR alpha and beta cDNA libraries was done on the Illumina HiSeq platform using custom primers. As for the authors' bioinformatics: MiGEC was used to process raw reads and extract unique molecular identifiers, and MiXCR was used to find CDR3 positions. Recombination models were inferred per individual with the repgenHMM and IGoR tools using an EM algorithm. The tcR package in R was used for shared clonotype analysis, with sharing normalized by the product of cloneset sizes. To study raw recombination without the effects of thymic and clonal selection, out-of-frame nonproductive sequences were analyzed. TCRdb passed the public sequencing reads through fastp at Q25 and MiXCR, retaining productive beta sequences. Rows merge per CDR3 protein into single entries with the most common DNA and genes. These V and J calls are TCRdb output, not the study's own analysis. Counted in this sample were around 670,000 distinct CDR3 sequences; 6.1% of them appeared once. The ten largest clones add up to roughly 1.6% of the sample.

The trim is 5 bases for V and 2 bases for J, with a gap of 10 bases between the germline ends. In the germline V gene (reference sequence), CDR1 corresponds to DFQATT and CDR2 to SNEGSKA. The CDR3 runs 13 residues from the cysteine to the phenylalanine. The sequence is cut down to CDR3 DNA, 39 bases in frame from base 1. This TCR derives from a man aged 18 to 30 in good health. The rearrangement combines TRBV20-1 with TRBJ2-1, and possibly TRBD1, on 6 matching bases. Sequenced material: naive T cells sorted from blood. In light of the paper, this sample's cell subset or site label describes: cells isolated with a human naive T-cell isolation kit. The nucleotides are TGCAGTGCTCCCGGGACAACCTACAATGAGCAGTTCTTC. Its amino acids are CSAPGTTYNEQFF.